This is a list of T cell receptor beta chains from one sample in a study of blood T cell repertoires in COVID-19. Here immunoSEQ multiplex PCR was the method, and the copy in TCRdb shows in-frame clones only, minus some. The sample has under 250,000 clones, around 83% seen once; the top ten hold 1.3%. The sequenced sample was PBMCs or T cells enriched from blood (not recorded which). All receptors come from a woman aged 40 to 49 with acute COVID-19. Both conserved end residues are part of each CDR3. The D gene is left open where the match is weak. Clone size, where shown, is once, few, many, or a class for clones that have expanded.

J,D,size,V,DNA,CDR3
TRBJ2-3,TRBD1,few,TRBV2,TGTGCCAGCAGTGAATTGGGACAGGGGTTGTATACGCAGTATTTT,CASSELGQGLYTQYF
TRBJ2-1,TRBD2,-,TRBV18,TGTGCCAGCTCACCCCGGACTAGCGGGAGTGATGAGCAGTTCTTC,CASSPRTSGSDEQFF
TRBJ1-1,-,-,TRBV5-5,TGTGCCAGCAGCGCGTCGGTACAGTTGAACACTGAAGCTTTCTTT,CASSASVQLNTEAFF
TRBJ1-6,-,-,TRBV11-2,TGTGCCAGCAGTACGTACGGTGATAATTCACCCCTCCACTTT,CASSTYGDNSPLHF
TRBJ2-1,TRBD2,-,TRBV7-3,TGTGCCAGCAGCTTCACTAGCGGGGCCTACAATGAGCAGTTCTTC,CASSFTSGAYNEQFF
TRBJ2-3,-,-,TRBV18,TGTGCCAGCTCACCAACGGCGGGGAGCACAGATACGCAGTATTTT,CASSPTAGSTDTQYF
TRBJ2-1,-,-,TRBV5-1,TGCGCCAGCAGCTTGAATGGGGACTCACCCAATGAGCAGTTCTTC,CASSLNGDSPNEQFF
TRBJ2-3,-,-,TRBV11-2,TGTGCCAGCAGCTTACAACTAAGCACAGATACGCAGTATTTT,CASSLQLSTDTQYF
TRBJ2-1,TRBD2,-,TRBV3-1/TRBV3-2,TGTGCCAGCAGCCGAAGACTAGCGGGGGCTTCCTACAATGAGCAGTTCTTC,CASSRRLAGASYNEQFF
TRBJ2-1,TRBD2,-,TRBV7-3,TGTGCCAGCGCGACTAGCGGGAGTAGGACCTACAATGAGCAGTTCTTC,CASATSGSRTYNEQFF
TRBJ1-2,-,-,TRBV14,TGTGCCAGCAGCCAAGCGTGGGGAGACTATGGCTACACCTTC,CASSQAWGDYGYTF
TRBJ1-2,TRBD1,once,TRBV19,TGTGCCAGTAGCACGACAGGGGACTATGGCTACACCTTC,CASSTTGDYGYTF
TRBJ1-2,TRBD1,-,TRBV19,TGTGCCAGTAGCTTACAGGGGAACTATGGCTACACCTTC,CASSLQGNYGYTF
TRBJ1-6,-,-,TRBV4-3,TGCGCCAGCAGCCAAGAGCCGGGCGGGAGAGTTAATTCACCCCTCCACTTT,CASSQEPGGRVNSPLHF
TRBJ1-1,-,-,TRBV29-1,TGCAGCGTTGCAGGTTTCGCTCTCCCTGAAGCTTTCTTT,CSVAGFALPEAFF
TRBJ2-3,-,-,TRBV12-2,TGTGCAAGTCGCAACCGGGGCGGGGGCGAGGAAGATACGCAGTATTTT,CASRNRGGGEEDTQYF
TRBJ1-6,-,-,TRBV6-5,TGTGCCAGCAGTTACTCAGGACAGATCAATTCACCCCTCCACTTT,CASSYSGQINSPLHF
TRBJ2-1,-,once,TRBV6-5,TGTGCCAGCAGTAGGATCCTCGGAGGGAATGAGCAGTTCTTC,CASSRILGGNEQFF
TRBJ1-1,-,few,TRBV6-2/TRBV6-3,TGTGCCAGCAGTTACTCCCGCGGAAACACTGAAGCTTTCTTT,CASSYSRGNTEAFF
TRBJ1-3,-,-,TRBV18,TGTGCCAGCTCACCAGAGATGAGCTCTGGAAACACCATATATTTT,CASSPEMSSGNTIYF
TRBJ2-3,-,-,TRBV6-2/TRBV6-3,TGTGCCAGCAGTTACCCCTCGACTAGTCCCACAGATACGCAGTATTTT,CASSYPSTSPTDTQYF
TRBJ2-7,TRBD2,-,TRBV4-3,TGCGCCAGCAGCCCGGGACTAGCGGGGCACGAGCAGTACTTC,CASSPGLAGHEQYF
TRBJ1-1,TRBD1,-,TRBV6-5,TGTGCCAGCAGCTATGGACGGACAGGGAACACTGAAGCTTTCTTT,CASSYGRTGNTEAFF
TRBJ1-5,-,-,TRBV18,TGTGCCAGCTCACCCGGACAGCCCAATCAGCCCCAGCATTTT,CASSPGQPNQPQHF
TRBJ2-1,TRBD2,-,TRBV5-4,TGTGCCAGCAGCCCGATCGGGAGGGGCTACAATGAGCAGTTCTTC,CASSPIGRGYNEQFF
TRBJ2-7,-,-,TRBV7-9,TGTGCCAGCAGCTTAGAGAGGGCCGAGCAGTACTTC,CASSLERAEQYF
TRBJ2-1,TRBD2,-,TRBV9,TGTGCCAGCAGCGTCCTTACTAGCGGGTACGACGGTGAGCAGTTCTTC,CASSVLTSGYDGEQFF
TRBJ1-4,TRBD1,-,TRBV7-2,TGTGCCAGCAGCTTACTAGGGTGGGACAGGGGGGTTTCTAATGAAAAACTGTTTTTT,CASSLLGWDRGVSNEKLFF
TRBJ2-1,-,-,TRBV12-5,TGTGCTTGTGGTGTTTCAGGGGGGCACGGGGAGCAGTTCTTC,CACGVSGGHGEQFF
TRBJ1-4,-,-,TRBV7-6,TGTGCCAGCAGCCCAAGAGACAGATCAACTAATGAAAAACTGTTTTTT,CASSPRDRSTNEKLFF
TRBJ2-1,-,-,TRBV10-1,TGCGCCAGCAGTGAGCGGGCAGGGAACTCCTACAATGAGCAGTTCTTC,CASSERAGNSYNEQFF
TRBJ2-1,TRBD2,-,TRBV18,TGTGCCAGCTCACCGCCAGCGGGGGGCCCCAATGAGCAGTTCTTC,CASSPPAGGPNEQFF
TRBJ2-3,TRBD1,-,TRBV5-1,TGCGCCAGCAGGGTGGGACAGGGAACAGATACGCAGTATTTT,CASRVGQGTDTQYF
TRBJ2-1,-,-,TRBV5-1,TGCGCCAGCAGCTTGGCCGACTCCTCCTACAATGAGCAGTTCTTC,CASSLADSSYNEQFF
TRBJ1-5,-,-,TRBV30,TGTGCCTGGAGTGTACCGGGAATCGGAAATCAGCCCCAGCATTTT,CAWSVPGIGNQPQHF
TRBJ1-4,TRBD1,-,TRBV30,TGTGCCTGGAGTGATCTTCGACAGGGCGATGAAAAACTGTTTTTT,CAWSDLRQGDEKLFF
TRBJ1-2,-,-,TRBV7-2,TGTGCCAGCAGCCCTCCCCACTATGGCTACACCTTC,CASSPPHYGYTF
TRBJ2-3,-,-,TRBV5-1,TGCGCCAGCAGCTTGACCTCCCGCGGAGATACGCAGTATTTT,CASSLTSRGDTQYF
TRBJ2-7,-,-,TRBV11-2,TGTGCCAGCAGCCCCCGCATTAGACGGGCCTACGAGCAGTACTTC,CASSPRIRRAYEQYF
TRBJ2-5,TRBD2,-,TRBV5-1,TGCGCCAGCAGCTTGGGGCGGGGGGCGCAAGAGACCCAGTACTTC,CASSLGRGAQETQYF
TRBJ1-1,-,few,TRBV24-1,TGTGCCACCAGTGACCCCGGGGAGGAAGCTTTCTTT,CATSDPGEEAFF
TRBJ2-2,-,-,TRBV2,TGTGCCAGCAGGGACAGTCGTAGCGGGGAGCTGTTTTTT,CASRDSRSGELFF
TRBJ2-7,TRBD2,-,TRBV6-4,TGTGCCAGTCTAGCGGGTGGTCCCTACGAGCAGTACTTC,CASLAGGPYEQYF
TRBJ1-1,-,-,TRBV19,TGTGCCAGTAGTATTGGGGAGAGAATGAACACTGAAGCTTTCTTT,CASSIGERMNTEAFF
TRBJ2-1,-,-,TRBV24-1,TGTGCCACCAGTGATTTAGTAGGGGGATCCTACAATGAGCAGTTCTTC,CATSDLVGGSYNEQFF
TRBJ1-6,TRBD1,few,TRBV19,TGTGCCAGTAGTCAATGGACAGGGAACTCCTATAATTCACCCCTCCACTTT,CASSQWTGNSYNSPLHF
TRBJ2-1,TRBD2,-,TRBV7-3,TGTGCCAGCAGCCCCCAGACTAGCGGGGGACAGCAGTTCTTC,CASSPQTSGGQQFF
TRBJ2-1,TRBD2,-,TRBV7-2,TGTGCCAGCAGCCTTAGGACTAGCTGGAGAAGCTCCTACAATGAGCAGTTCTTC,CASSLRTSWRSSYNEQFF
TRBJ2-2,-,-,TRBV5-6,TGTGCCAGCAGCTTGTACGGGGCGAACACCGGGGAGCTGTTTTTT,CASSLYGANTGELFF
TRBJ2-1,-,-,TRBV11-2,TGTGCCAGCAGCTTTAGCCATGAGCAGTTCTTC,CASSFSHEQFF
TRBJ2-5,TRBD1,-,TRBV5-6,TGTGCCGTCGGGACAGCTTTACAAGAGACCCAGTACTTC,CAVGTALQETQYF
TRBJ1-5,-,-,TRBV16,TGTGCCAGCAGCCATACAGAAAATCAGCCCCAGCATTTT,CASSHTENQPQHF
TRBJ1-1,-,few,TRBV3-1/TRBV3-2,TGTGCCAGCAGCCAGGACTCCTCAGCAGCTTTCTTT,CASSQDSSAAFF